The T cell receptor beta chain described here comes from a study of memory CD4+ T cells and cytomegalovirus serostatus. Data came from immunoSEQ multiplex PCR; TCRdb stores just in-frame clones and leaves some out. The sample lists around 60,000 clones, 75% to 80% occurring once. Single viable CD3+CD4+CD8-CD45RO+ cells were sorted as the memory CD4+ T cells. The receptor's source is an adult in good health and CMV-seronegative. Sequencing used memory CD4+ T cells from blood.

In nucleotides, the CDR3 is TGTGCCATCAAATCCGGACTAGCGGGAGCCAATGAGCAGTTCTTC. It codes for CAIKSGLAGANEQFF. V is TRBV10-3 and J is TRBJ2-1; 13 nucleotides match TRBD2. The CDR3 loop spans 15 amino acids. J gave up 6 bases and V 7 bases, and 6 bases lay outside the gene matches. CDR1 is ENHRY, CDR2 SYGVKD, per germline.